This T cell receptor beta chain originates from a study of Graves' ophthalmopathy and Graves' hyperthyroidism. Study-wide results and caveats: Most clonotypes expanded in thyroid above 0.001 frequency were present in blood too.

Amplified material comprised TCR beta CDR3 regions derived from RNA transcripts. First-round RT-PCR with HTBI primers preceded a second-round multiplex PCR. MiXCR, run by TCRdb on the multiplex PCR reads, gives a single entry per CDR3 protein. The sample contains hundreds of thousands of distinct CDR3 sequences, roughly 41% of which appear only once. The CDR3 sequence is 14 residues long. CDR1 and CDR2 (germline): MNHNY, SVGAGI (reference sequence). Trimming took off 6 bases at V and 0 bases at J, with 11 bases between the two ends. Clinicians made diagnoses from clinical symptoms, serum thyroxine, TRAb, thyroid ultrasound and orbital computed tomography. The sample holds a few counts of this clonotype. What it recognizes is unknown.

The chain has TRBV6-6 and TRBJ2-5; no reliable D call. The sequenced sample was peripheral blood. The TCR was taken from an adult man with Graves' ophthalmopathy. CDR3 sequence (DNA): TGTGCCAGCAGAACCTCTTGGTACCAAGAGACCCAGTACTTC. This translates into CASRTSWYQETQYF.